The present TCR beta chain was sequenced within a study of T cells in Graves' hyperthyroidism and ophthalmopathy. At least ten counts were recorded for this clonotype. Germline V lookup: CDR1 SGHDN, CDR2 FVKESK. The CDR3 spans 13 residues. Trimming cost V 0 bases and J 4 bases, with 7 bases left between them. Amplification targeted TCR beta CDR3 regions from RNA transcripts. The TCR CDR3 was amplified in a first-round RT-PCR using the HTBI primer set. TCRdb itself ran the multiplex PCR reads through MiXCR, one entry per CDR3 protein. The sample has more than 300,000 distinct CDR3 sequences, roughly 15% seen once.

This clonotype was sampled from a woman in her twenties or thirties with Graves' ophthalmopathy. This chain links TRBV14 with TRBJ2-7; D remains ambiguous. Sequenced material: blood. As DNA, the CDR3 is TGTGCCAGCAGCCAAGAGACGGAGTACGAGCAGTACTTC. Protein sequence: CASSQETEYEQYF.